Below, 24 T cell receptor beta chains from the same sample are listed, as sequenced in a study of blood T cell repertoires in COVID-19. TCRdb's copy holds only in-frame clones and misses some; the assay was immunoSEQ multiplex PCR. The sample has approximately 51,000 clones, 85% to 90% seen once. The sequencing sample was made of peripheral blood. All receptors come from a woman of 80 years or more with COVID-19, enrolled during active disease.

The chain links TRBV5-4 to TRBJ2-1, with a tentative D call TRBD1 (5 bases). Germline V gene data show CDR1 as SGHNT and CDR2 as YYREEE (reference sequence). This CDR3 region has 17 residues. Trimming removed 1 base from V and 4 bases from J, with 18 bases in between. CDR3 sequence reads: CASSLSTGSRYYNEQFF. DNA for the CDR3: TGTGCCAGCAGCTTGAGTACAGGAAGTAGGTATTACAATGAGCAGTTCTTC.

V gene TRBV28 combines with J gene TRBJ1-5; TRBD1 is a possible D gene (6 bases). CDR1 is MDHEN, CDR2 SYDVKM, per germline. V lost 8 bases, J lost 2 bases, and 16 bases lay in between. The CDR3 extends over 15 amino acids. In DNA form, the CDR3 reads TGTGCCAGCCTCCTGGCGGGGGGCGGCAATCAGCCCCAGCATTTT. This gives the protein CASLLAGGGNQPQHF.

DNA for the CDR3: TGTGCCAGCAGCGTACCGGGGAGTATAGTAGCCGGGGAGCTGTTTTTT. It is translated as CASSVPGSIVAGELFF. The chain has TRBV9 and TRBJ2-2; the D gene is possibly TRBD2 (5 bases). The CDR3 is 16 residues long. V was clipped by 1 base and J by 6 bases, with 16 bases between them. The germline V gene encodes CDR1 SGDLS and CDR2 YYNGEE.

The chain carries TRBV10-1 and TRBJ1-2; 7 bases are a match to TRBD1. CDR1 is WNHNN, CDR2 SYGVQD, per germline (reference sequence). CDR3 length equals 16 residues. With V trimmed by 2 bases and J by 8 bases, 14 bases remained unmatched. CDR3 sequence (DNA): TGCGCCAGCAGTGAGCCAGGACAGGCGGGTAAAAGGGGCTACACCTTC. It is translated as CASSEPGQAGKRGYTF.

The genes are TRBV7-3 and TRBJ2-3; TRBD2 matches at 8 bases. CDR1 and CDR2 from the germline V gene are SGHTA and FQGTGA. Germline trimming cut 5 bases from V and 4 bases from J; bases unmatched to any gene: 8. The CDR3 contains 15 residues. As DNA, the CDR3 is TGTGCCAGCAGCCAGCGGGGGCTGTCGGCAGATACGCAGTATTTT. This gives the protein CASSQRGLSADTQYF. The full variable domain, with the rest looked up from reference TRBV7-3 and TRBJ2-3, is GAGVSQTPSNKVTEKGKYVELRCDPISGHTALYWYRQSLGQGPEFLIYFQGTGAADDSGLPNDRFFAVRPEGSVSTLKIQRTERGDSAVYLCASSQRGLSADTQYFGPGTRLTVL.

The V gene is TRBV7-2, the J gene TRBJ2-2; D may be TRBD1 (6 bases). The germline gives CDR1 SGHTA, CDR2 FQGNSA. CDR3 length equals 18 residues. V was shortened by 5 bases and J by 0 bases, with 19 bases between the two germline ends. The CDR3: CASSARQGTSANTGELFF. CDR3 coding DNA: TGTGCCAGCAGCGCACGTCAAGGGACATCCGCGAACACCGGGGAGCTGTTTTTT.

CDR3 bases: TGTGCCTGTTCGACAGGGATTAATTCACCCCTCCACTTT. The encoded protein is CACSTGINSPLHF. The gene calls are TRBV30 and TRBJ1-6, with 7 bases lining up with TRBD1. Germline trimming cut 6 bases from V and 6 bases from J; bases unmatched to any gene: 5. The CDR3 has 13 residues. Germline CDR1 and CDR2: GTSNPN and SVGIG (reference sequence).

The chain links TRBV6-2 or TRBV6-3 to TRBJ1-2, with D maybe TRBD1 (5 bases). The V gene's germline CDR1 is MNHEY and CDR2 SVGEGT. V was shortened by 5 bases and J by 2 bases, with 12 bases between the two germline ends. There are 14 residues in the CDR3. The CDR3 DNA sequence: TGTGCCAGCAGTCTGTGGGAGGGGAACTATGGCTACACCTTC. Translating it yields CASSLWEGNYGYTF.

The chain combines TRBV19 with TRBJ2-7; 8 nucleotides align to TRBD1. Trimming took 4 bases from V and 7 from J; bases not matched to a gene: 6. Germline V gene sequence: CDR1 LNHDA, CDR2 SQIVND (reference sequence). The CDR3 has 13 amino acids. The CDR3 region has the DNA TGTGCCAGTAGTACGACAGGGGTTTGGGAGCAGTACTTC. Translation gives CASSTTGVWEQYF.

The chain has TRBV7-8 and TRBJ1-1; D remains ambiguous. Looked up from germline, CDR1 is SGHVS and CDR2 is FQNEAQ. Trimming removed 1 base from V and 1 base from J, with 7 bases in between. There are 14 residues in the CDR3. CDR3 sequence reads: CASSLVSANTEAFF. The CDR3 DNA follows: TGTGCCAGCAGCTTAGTAAGCGCGAACACTGAAGCTTTCTTT.

Written as DNA, the CDR3 is TGCGCCAGCAGCCAGGGGACAGGGACATACAATCAGCCCCAGCATTTT. It is translated as CASSQGTGTYNQPQHF. V gene TRBV4-1 combines with J gene TRBJ1-5, with TRBD1 matching 9 bases. The length of the CDR3 is 16 residues. Germline CDR1 MGHRA, CDR2 YSYEKL. After removal of 3 bases from V and 3 bases from J, the junction contained 6 bases not matched to a gene.

J is TRBJ1-1 and V is TRBV29-1; TRBD1 aligns across 7 bases. The length of the CDR3 is 12 residues. Trimming at V came to 8 bases and at J to 2 bases, leaving 5 bases not matched to a gene. From germline, CDR1 is SQVTM and CDR2 ANQGSEA. For the CDR3, the DNA is TGCAGCTCCCGGGACAGTAACACTGAAGCTTTCTTT. Translated, it gives CSSRDSNTEAFF.

J is TRBJ2-3 and V is TRBV24-1; D is undetermined. The CDR3 totals 16 residues. Per the germline V gene, CDR1 is KGHDR and CDR2 is SFDVKD. V was shortened by 0 bases and J by 0 bases, with 9 bases between the two germline ends. CDR3 sequence: CATSDLPITSTDTQYF. The CDR3 DNA sequence: TGTGCCACCAGTGATTTGCCCATTACTAGCACAGATACGCAGTATTTT.

The chain joins TRBV27 to TRBJ1-4; D unclear. The V end was cut by 7 bases, the J end by 8 bases, with 20 bases between. The CDR3 runs to 15 residues. Germline lookup yields CDR1 MNHEY and CDR2 SMNVEV (reference sequence). CDR3 coding DNA: TGTGCCAGCAAGTCGATCGGGCGGGGAGGAGAAAAACTGTTTTTT. It translates to CASKSIGRGGEKLFF.

V is TRBV27 and J is TRBJ1-5; D is perhaps TRBD1 (6 bases). The CDR3 consists of 15 residues. Trimming removed 3 bases at V and 4 bases at J, with 13 bases between. In germline, CDR1 is MNHEY, CDR2 SMNVEV (reference sequence). The CDR3 DNA sequence: TGTGCCAGCAGTTTGGGGGGGCCGTATAATCAGCCCCAGCATTTT. It encodes CASSLGGPYNQPQHF.

V usage is TRBV11-1 and J usage is TRBJ1-4, with 8 bases matching TRBD1. The germline gives CDR1 SGHAT, CDR2 FQDESV (reference sequence). This CDR3 is 12 amino acids long. Trimming removed 5 bases from V and 12 bases from J; junction bases left unmatched: 5. The CDR3 DNA reads as TGTGCCAGCAGCGCGGACAGGGAGGAACTGTTTTTT. Translating gives CASSADREELFF.

J is TRBJ1-1 and V is TRBV3-1 (or the pseudogene TRBV3-2); D unresolved. The V and J ends lost 1 base and 2 bases respectively, with 8 bases between them. The CDR3 contains 14 residues. Looked up from germline, CDR1 is LGHDT and CDR2 is YNNKEL (reference sequence). CDR3 in DNA: TGTGCCAGCAGCCAAGCGAGGGTTAACACTGAAGCTTTCTTT. This gives the protein CASSQARVNTEAFF.

The gene calls are TRBV3-1 (or the pseudogene TRBV3-2) and TRBJ1-6; D is possibly TRBD1 (5 bases). Trimming left V 4 bases short and J 12 bases short, with 13 bases between. This CDR3 is 13 amino acids long. Germline-derived CDR1 and CDR2 are LGHDT and YNNKEL (reference sequence). DNA for the CDR3: TGTGCCAGCAGCCCCACCACGGGACTACCCCTCCACTTT. This encodes CASSPTTGLPLHF.

Only one count was recorded for this clone. The chain uses TRBV19 and TRBJ1-5, with 7 positions matching TRBD1. The CDR3 consists of 15 residues. V gave up 1 base and J gave up 5 bases; unmatched junction bases: 5. CDR1 is LNHDA and CDR2 is SQIVND in the germline V gene (reference sequence). The CDR3 DNA reads as TGTGCCAGTAGTATAGGGAGGGGGCGTGATCAGCCCCAGCATTTT. It specifies CASSIGRGRDQPQHF.

The rearrangement links TRBV7-2 to TRBJ2-1; no definite D call. With 3 bases removed from V and 6 bases from J, the gap between germline ends came to 12 bases. The CDR3 totals 14 residues. CDR1 and CDR2 from the germline V gene are SGHTA and FQGNSA. The CDR3 is CASSFEFSTNEQFF. DNA of the CDR3: TGTGCCAGCAGCTTTGAGTTTTCCACCAATGAGCAGTTCTTC.

The chain employs TRBV4-1 and TRBJ1-5; D remains unclear. V was shortened by 1 base and J by 9 bases, with 22 bases between the two germline ends. The CDR3 runs 17 residues. Germline CDR1 reads MGHRA; CDR2 reads YSYEKL. CDR3 protein: CASSQGPPGQPLRPQHF. CDR3 nucleotide sequence: TGCGCCAGCAGCCAAGGTCCCCCTGGGCAGCCATTAAGGCCCCAGCATTTT.

This clone was seen a single time. The V gene is TRBV6-2 or TRBV6-3, the J gene TRBJ1-1; D ambiguous. From germline, CDR1 is MNHEY and CDR2 SVGEGT. CDR3 length: 13 amino acids. V was clipped by 6 bases and J by 1 base, with 9 bases between them. In DNA form, the CDR3 reads TGTGCCAGCAGCCCCAACAGGAACACTGAAGCTTTCTTT. It is translated as CASSPNRNTEAFF.

The chain joins TRBV4-1 to TRBJ2-5; 7 bases are a match to TRBD2. CDR1 is MGHRA and CDR2 is YSYEKL in the germline V gene. This CDR3 spans 17 amino acids. V lost 3 bases to trimming and J lost 1 base; unmatched junction nucleotides: 11. The CDR3 DNA reads TGCGCCAGCAGCCACCGAGGCCAGCGGGGCTTCCAAGAGACCCAGTACTTC. Translating gives CASSHRGQRGFQETQYF.

This rearrangement joins TRBV7-8 to TRBJ2-1; 7 bases agree with TRBD2. With 4 bases clipped from V and 7 bases from J, the junction kept 10 bases outside the gene matches. Germline V gene sequence: CDR1 SGHVS, CDR2 FQNEAQ. The CDR3 sequence is 15 residues long. The DNA for the CDR3 is TGTGCCAGCAGCTCCTACCAGCGGGAACAAAATGAGCAGTTCTTC. As protein: CASSSYQREQNEQFF. Filled out from reference TRBV7-8 and TRBJ2-1, the complete variable domain reads GAGVSQSPRYKVAKRGQDVALRCDPISGHVSLFWYQQALGQGPEFLTYFQNEAQLDKSGLPSDRFFAERPEGSVSTLKIQRTQQEDSAVYLCASSSYQREQNEQFFGPGTRLTVL.